The 29 T cell receptor beta chains below all came from one sample that was sequenced in a study of T cell clones after liver transplantation. TCRdb keeps only in-frame clones here, not all; method: immunoSEQ multiplex PCR. This sample yields around 110,000 clones, of which 90% are seen a single time; 0.83% belongs to the top ten. Sequencing used CD4+ T cells from blood, obtained 12 months after liver transplant. These receptors were collected from a human patient who received a liver transplant. The T cells may come from the graft donor.

V usage is TRBV29-1 and J usage is TRBJ2-5, with 10 bases aligning to TRBD2. J lost 5 bases, V lost 8 bases, and 8 bases had no gene match. The CDR3 totals 13 residues. Germline assignment: CDR1 SQVTM and CDR2 ANQGSEA. CDR3 nucleotides: TGCAGCCTTCAAGCGGGAGGGATTGAGACCCAGTACTTC. It translates to CSLQAGGIETQYF.

V usage is TRBV2 and J usage is TRBJ2-2; D may be TRBD2 (5 bases). The germline CDR1 and CDR2 sequences are SNHLY and FYNNEI. The CDR3 spans 14 residues. Trimming took off 11 bases at V and 8 bases at J, with 21 bases between the two ends. CDR3 DNA: TGTGCCGGAAAACCCGGGATCACACCGGGGGAGCTGTTTTTT. This translates into CAGKPGITPGELFF.

The chain carries TRBV7-2 and TRBJ2-7; the match to TRBD1 covers 7 bases. The V and J ends lost 6 bases and 5 bases, in that order; junction bases with no gene match: 10. The CDR3 spans 14 residues. Per the germline V gene, CDR1 is SGHTA and CDR2 is FQGNSA. DNA for the CDR3: TGTGCCAGCAGTTACTCTCGACAGGGCCACGAGCAGTACTTC. Protein: CASSYSRQGHEQYF.

About this clone: One end of the junction is discordant with germline, which a read error may explain. The rearrangement links TRBV15 to TRBJ2-2; D assignment may be TRBD1 or TRBD2 (6 bases each). The CDR3 loop spans 15 amino acids. From germline, CDR1 is LNHNV and CDR2 YYDKDF (reference sequence). The CDR3 region is CATSREGGPTRELFF. CDR3 bases: TGTGCCACCAGCAGAGAAGGGGGGCCCACCCGGGAGCTGTTTTTT.

This clone was seen only a few times. This chain links TRBV27 with TRBJ2-7, with TRBD2 matching over 11 bases. The CDR3 is 16 residues long. In germline, CDR1 is MNHEY, CDR2 SMNVEV (reference sequence). The ends lost 7 bases at V and 7 bases at J; junction bases unmatched: 15. In nucleotides, the CDR3 is TGTGCCAGCACGAAATCGGACCTAGCGGGAGGAGGTGAGCAGTACTTC. Its protein is CASTKSDLAGGGEQYF.

V is TRBV19 and J is TRBJ2-7, with D possibly called TRBD1 or TRBD2 (6 bases each). The ends were cut back, 5 bases at V and 4 bases at J, with 18 bases in the middle. The CDR3 runs to 15 residues. The germline V gene encodes CDR1 LNHDA and CDR2 SQIVND (reference sequence). The CDR3 nucleotides are TGTGCCAGTAGTGTCACAGGGAGTGGGACTTACGAGCAGTACTTC. Its protein is CASSVTGSGTYEQYF. Filled out from reference TRBV19 and TRBJ2-7, the complete variable domain reads DGGITQSPKYLFRKEGQNVTLSCEQNLNHDAMYWYRQDPGQGLRLIYYSQIVNDFQKGDIAEGYSVSREKKESFPLTVTSAQKNPTAFYLCASSVTGSGTYEQYFGPGTRLTVT.

The gene calls are TRBV6-1 and TRBJ1-2; TRBD1 is a possible D gene (6 bases). Germline V CDR1 and CDR2: MNHNS, SASEGT. This CDR3 has 13 amino acids. V dropped 10 bases and J dropped 8 bases, with 20 bases sitting between them. The CDR3 loop reads CATSRPVQGGYTF. The CDR3 bases are TGTGCCACCTCACGACCCGTCCAGGGGGGCTACACCTTC.

The chain joins TRBV19 to TRBJ1-2; no clear D. This CDR3 region has 14 residues. Germline values: CDR1 LNHDA, CDR2 SQIVND (reference sequence). The ends were cut back, 7 bases at V and 0 bases at J, with 12 bases in the middle. CDR3 coding DNA: TGTGCCAGTAATCCGCAGCCGCCTAACTATGGCTACACCTTC. The encoded protein is CASNPQPPNYGYTF. Variable domain in full (rest from reference TRBV19 and TRBJ1-2): DGGITQSPKYLFRKEGQNVTLSCEQNLNHDAMYWYRQDPGQGLRLIYYSQIVNDFQKGDIAEGYSVSREKKESFPLTVTSAQKNPTAFYLCASNPQPPNYGYTFGSGTRLTVV.

The table lists this clone with a count of one. The chain carries TRBV6-1 and TRBJ1-1; D possibly corresponds to TRBD1 (6 bases). V was shortened by 3 bases and J by 4 bases, with 12 bases between the two germline ends. Per the germline V gene, CDR1 is MNHNS and CDR2 is SASEGT. The CDR3 runs to 14 residues. The CDR3 sequence: CASSDVDRLTEAFF. CDR3 nucleotide sequence: TGTGCCAGCAGTGACGTAGACAGGCTCACTGAAGCTTTCTTT.

The CDR3 reads CASSAVLAGGPAGDTQYF. The CDR3 DNA sequence: TGTGCCAGCAGCGCTGTCCTAGCGGGAGGGCCGGCGGGAGATACGCAGTATTTT. The J gene is TRBJ2-3, the V gene TRBV4-2, with 12 bases aligning to TRBD2. Per the germline V gene, CDR1 is LGHNA and CDR2 is YNFKEQ. The ends lost 5 bases at V and 5 bases at J; junction bases unmatched: 14. CDR3 length equals 18 residues.

In its sample, this clone was seen once. The rearrangement joins TRBV6-1 to TRBJ2-7; D possibly matches TRBD1 or TRBD2 (5 bases each). With 2 bases removed from V and 6 bases from J, the gap between germline ends came to 11 bases. Germline V gene data show CDR1 as MNHNS and CDR2 as SASEGT. The CDR3 is 13 amino acids. The CDR3 region is CASSETGQGEQYF. CDR3 nucleotide sequence: TGTGCCAGCAGTGAAACGGGGCAGGGCGAGCAGTACTTC.

The rearrangement uses TRBV2 and TRBJ2-3; D is unclear. With 4 bases removed from V and 5 bases from J, the gap between germline ends came to 4 bases. CDR1 SNHLY and CDR2 FYNNEI come from the germline V gene. The CDR3 contains 11 residues. The DNA for the CDR3 is TGTGCCAGCAGTGTCTTAGATACGCAGTATTTT. Residues: CASSVLDTQYF.

The chain joins TRBV19 to TRBJ2-5; maybe TRBD2 (5 bases). This CDR3 region has 13 residues. Trimming took 7 bases from V and 5 from J, leaving 14 bases between them. CDR1 and CDR2 from the germline V gene are LNHDA and SQIVND (reference sequence). The CDR3 DNA reads as TGTGCCAGTACCAGCCGGGGTGGGGAGACCCAGTACTTC. Translating gives CASTSRGGETQYF.

This rearrangement joins TRBV19 to TRBJ1-1; 10 nucleotides agree with TRBD1. Germline loops: CDR1 LNHDA, CDR2 SQIVND (reference sequence). CDR3 length equals 14 residues. V shed 7 bases and J 3 bases; nucleotides not matched to a gene: 5. The CDR3 nucleotides read TGTGCCAGTATGAACGACAGGGGGCACACTGAAGCTTTCTTT. It encodes CASMNDRGHTEAFF. The variable domain in full, completed from reference TRBV19 and TRBJ1-1, reads DGGITQSPKYLFRKEGQNVTLSCEQNLNHDAMYWYRQDPGQGLRLIYYSQIVNDFQKGDIAEGYSVSREKKESFPLTVTSAQKNPTAFYLCASMNDRGHTEAFFGQGTRLTVV.

The genes are TRBV2 and TRBJ2-5, with TRBD1 as a possible D gene (6 bases). The CDR3 sequence is 12 residues long. V lost 7 bases and J lost 7, with 13 bases in between. Germline assignment: CDR1 SNHLY and CDR2 FYNNEI. The DNA for the CDR3 is TGTGCCAGCAAGGGGGAAAGAGTGACCCAGTACTTC. Translating gives CASKGERVTQYF.

The chain is built from TRBV16 and TRBJ2-1; D gene uncertain. V was pared by 3 bases and J by 6 bases, with 12 bases between. CDR3 length equals 14 residues. Germline CDR1 reads KGHSY; CDR2 reads FQNENV. The CDR3 loop is CASSHFRDVNEQFF. CDR3 DNA: TGTGCCAGCAGCCATTTTCGAGATGTCAATGAGCAGTTCTTC.

V gene TRBV9 combines with J gene TRBJ2-1; D is unresolved. V gave up 2 bases and J gave up 5 bases, with 8 bases separating them. CDR3 length: 13 amino acids. Germline V gene data show CDR1 as SGDLS and CDR2 as YYNGEE. CDR3 nucleotide sequence: TGTGCCAGCAGCGTGCGACTTAACAATGAGCAGTTCTTC. It encodes CASSVRLNNEQFF.

The chain links TRBV28 to TRBJ1-3; perhaps TRBD1 as D (6 bases). The V gene lost 8 bases and the J gene lost 4 bases, with 15 bases spanning the gap. This CDR3 has 14 residues. The germline V gene encodes CDR1 MDHEN and CDR2 SYDVKM. The CDR3 here is CASAAPRGGNTIYF. The CDR3 nucleotides are TGTGCCAGCGCGGCCCCCAGGGGAGGAAACACCATATATTTT.

The V gene is TRBV7-2, the J gene TRBJ1-3; 9 nucleotides line up with TRBD1. Trimming removed 5 bases from V and 3 bases from J; junction bases left unmatched: 8. CDR1 is SGHTA, CDR2 FQGNSA, per germline. The CDR3 is 16 amino acids. CDR3 residues: CASSPGGTGFGNTIYF. For the CDR3, the DNA is TGTGCCAGCAGCCCAGGCGGGACAGGGTTTGGAAACACCATATATTTT.

This clone was seen just once. V usage is TRBV21-1 and J usage is TRBJ2-5; the tabulated D call, TRBD2, remains unverified against the DNA. TRBV21-1 is shown as a pseudogene. This CDR3 is 18 amino acids long. The CDR3 DNA reads as TGTGCCAGCAGCAACCCCAGCCCCTGGCGCGCGGGAGAAGAGACCCAGTACTTC. The encoded protein is CASSNPSPWRAGEETQYF.

V and J are TRBV7-2 and TRBJ1-1; the match to TRBD1 covers 7 bases. CDR3 length: 14 amino acids. Germline CDR1 is SGHTA and CDR2 is FQGNSA. With V trimmed by 5 bases and J by 1 base, 4 bases remained unmatched. The CDR3 region is CASSRGTANTEAFF. DNA for the CDR3: TGTGCCAGCAGCAGGGGGACAGCGAACACTGAAGCTTTCTTT.

The rearrangement joins TRBV7-6 to TRBJ2-5; 11 nucleotides agree with TRBD1. There are 16 residues in the CDR3. The J segment lost 4 bases and the V segment lost 4 bases, leaving 8 bases of the junction unmatched. Germline CDR1 is SGHVS and CDR2 is FNYEAQ. The CDR3 loop is CASSWIPGQGGETQYF. In nucleotides, the CDR3 is TGTGCCAGCAGCTGGATACCGGGACAGGGGGGAGAGACCCAGTACTTC.

The chain has TRBV2 and TRBJ2-1, with 8 positions matching TRBD1. This CDR3 has 14 residues. The ends lost 8 bases at V and 4 bases at J; junction bases unmatched: 7. Germline CDR1 SNHLY, CDR2 FYNNEI. The CDR3 nucleotides are TGTGCCAGCGCGGACAGGGTAACTTACAATGAGCAGTTCTTC. This gives the protein CASADRVTYNEQFF. Full variable domain (outside the CDR3, taken from reference TRBV2 and TRBJ2-1): EPEVTQTPSHQVTQMGQEVILRCVPISNHLYFYWYRQILGQKVEFLVSFYNNEISEKSEIFDDQFSVERPDGSNFTLKIRSTKLEDSAMYFCASADRVTYNEQFFGPGTRLTVL.

This chain connects TRBV4-1 to TRBJ2-7; D might be TRBD1 (6 bases). V was trimmed by 10 bases and J by 2 bases, leaving 15 bases between them. Germline V lookup: CDR1 MGHRA, CDR2 YSYEKL. This CDR3 has 13 residues. CDR3 protein: CAIPGQGTYEQYF. The CDR3 DNA is TGCGCCATCCCGGGGCAGGGGACCTACGAGCAGTACTTC.

This rearrangement joins TRBV2 to TRBJ2-3; D not certain. The CDR3 has 14 amino acids. V was cut by 2 bases and J by 5 bases, with 11 bases left in between. CDR1 SNHLY and CDR2 FYNNEI come from the germline V gene. The CDR3 coding sequence is TGTGCCAGCAGTGAACTGACCCCACAAGATACGCAGTATTTT. Encoded protein: CASSELTPQDTQYF.

V gene TRBV4-2 combines with J gene TRBJ2-2, with D maybe TRBD2 (5 bases). The CDR3 runs to 14 residues. Germline V CDR1 and CDR2: LGHNA, YNFKEQ. V lost 4 bases and J lost 8, with 14 bases in between. The CDR3 spells CASSRGTAEGELFF. The CDR3 coding sequence is TGTGCCAGCAGCCGGGGTACAGCGGAAGGGGAGCTGTTTTTT.

The chain recombines TRBV14 with TRBJ2-4; D tentatively fits TRBD1 or TRBD2 (6 bases each). Germline V CDR1 and CDR2: SGHDN, FVKESK. Trimming removed 4 bases from V and 7 bases from J, with 20 bases in between. CDR3 length: 16 amino acids. DNA of the CDR3: TGTGCCAGCAGCCCTACAGGGAGGTCGAACCGGAACATTCAGTACTTC. Its protein product is CASSPTGRSNRNIQYF.

The rearrangement joins TRBV19 to TRBJ1-2; D might be TRBD1 (5 bases). The CDR3 consists of 15 residues. Germline-derived CDR1 and CDR2 are LNHDA and SQIVND (reference sequence). V lost 3 bases to trimming and J lost 3 bases, with 14 bases between them. DNA of the CDR3: TGTGCCAGTAGTATGGGAGGCAGGGATGACTATGGCTACACCTTC. The encoded protein is CASSMGGRDDYGYTF.

The V and J genes are TRBV10-3 and TRBJ2-1; 14 bases line up with TRBD2. This CDR3 has 14 residues. J gave up 4 bases and V 10 bases, and 3 bases lay outside the gene matches. From germline, CDR1 is ENHRY and CDR2 SYGVKD. CDR3 nucleotide sequence: TGTGCCACCGGACTAGCGGGAGGATACAATGAGCAGTTCTTC. Its protein product is CATGLAGGYNEQFF.